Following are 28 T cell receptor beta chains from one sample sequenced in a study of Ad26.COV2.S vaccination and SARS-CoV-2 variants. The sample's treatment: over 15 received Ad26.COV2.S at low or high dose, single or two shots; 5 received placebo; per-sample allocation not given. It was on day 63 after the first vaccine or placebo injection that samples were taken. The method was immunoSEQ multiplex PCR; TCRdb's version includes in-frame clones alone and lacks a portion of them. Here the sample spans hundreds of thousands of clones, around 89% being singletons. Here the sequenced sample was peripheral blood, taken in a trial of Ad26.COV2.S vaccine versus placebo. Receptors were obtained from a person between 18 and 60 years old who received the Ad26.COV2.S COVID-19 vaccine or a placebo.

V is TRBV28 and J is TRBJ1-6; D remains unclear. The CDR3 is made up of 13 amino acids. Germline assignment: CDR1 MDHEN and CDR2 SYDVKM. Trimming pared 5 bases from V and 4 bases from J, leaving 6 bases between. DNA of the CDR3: TGTGCCAGCAGTGCACCGTATAATTCACCCCTCCACTTT. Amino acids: CASSAPYNSPLHF.

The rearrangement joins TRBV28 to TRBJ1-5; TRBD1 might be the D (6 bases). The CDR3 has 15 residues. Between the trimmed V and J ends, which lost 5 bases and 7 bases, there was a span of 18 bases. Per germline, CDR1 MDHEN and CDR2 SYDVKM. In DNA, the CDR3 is TGTGCCAGCAGTCCCGCCTCCTCTGGGGGCCAGCCCCAGCATTTT. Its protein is CASSPASSGGQPQHF.

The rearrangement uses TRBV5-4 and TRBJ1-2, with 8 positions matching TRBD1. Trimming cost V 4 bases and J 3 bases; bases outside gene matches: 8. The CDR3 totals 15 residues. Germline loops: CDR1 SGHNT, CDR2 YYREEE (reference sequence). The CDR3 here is CASSRTGRIDYGYTF. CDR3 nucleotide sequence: TGTGCCAGCAGCCGGACAGGGCGGATTGACTATGGCTACACCTTC. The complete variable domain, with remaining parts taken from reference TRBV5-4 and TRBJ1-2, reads ETGVTQSPTHLIKTRGQQVTLRCSSQSGHNTVSWYQQALGQGPQFIFQYYREEENGRGNFPPRFSGLQFPNYSSELNVNALELDDSALYLCASSRTGRIDYGYTFGSGTRLTVV.

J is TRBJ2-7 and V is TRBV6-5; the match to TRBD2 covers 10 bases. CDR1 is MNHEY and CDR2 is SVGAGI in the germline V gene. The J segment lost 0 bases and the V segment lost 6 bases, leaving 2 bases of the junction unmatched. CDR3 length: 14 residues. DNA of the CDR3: TGTGCCAGCAGGCCTAGCGGGAGCTCCTACGAGCAGTACTTC. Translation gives CASRPSGSSYEQYF.

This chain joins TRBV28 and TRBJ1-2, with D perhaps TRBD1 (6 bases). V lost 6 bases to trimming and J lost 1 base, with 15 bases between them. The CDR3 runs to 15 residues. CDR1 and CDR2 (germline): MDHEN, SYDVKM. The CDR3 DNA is TGTGCCAGCAGGCCTTTCGGACAGCGTAACTATGGCTACACCTTC. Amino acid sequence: CASRPFGQRNYGYTF.

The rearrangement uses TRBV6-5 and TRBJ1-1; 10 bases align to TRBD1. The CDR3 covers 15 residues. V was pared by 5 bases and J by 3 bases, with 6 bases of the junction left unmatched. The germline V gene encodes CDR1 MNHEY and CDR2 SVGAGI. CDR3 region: CASSRQGAGDTEAFF. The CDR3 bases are TGTGCCAGCAGTCGACAGGGGGCGGGTGACACTGAAGCTTTCTTT.

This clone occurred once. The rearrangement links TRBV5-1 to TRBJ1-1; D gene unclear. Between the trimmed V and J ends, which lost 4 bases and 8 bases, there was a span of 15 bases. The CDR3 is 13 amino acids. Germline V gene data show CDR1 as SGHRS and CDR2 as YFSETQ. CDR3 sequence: CASSDLGPTEAFF. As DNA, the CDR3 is TGCGCCAGCAGCGACCTTGGGCCCACCGAAGCTTTCTTT. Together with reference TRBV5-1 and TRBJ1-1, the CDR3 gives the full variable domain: KAGVTQTPRYLIKTRGQQVTLSCSPISGHRSVSWYQQTPGQGLQFLFEYFSETQRNKGNFPGRFSGRQFSNSRSEMNVSTLELGDSALYLCASSDLGPTEAFFGQGTRLTVV.

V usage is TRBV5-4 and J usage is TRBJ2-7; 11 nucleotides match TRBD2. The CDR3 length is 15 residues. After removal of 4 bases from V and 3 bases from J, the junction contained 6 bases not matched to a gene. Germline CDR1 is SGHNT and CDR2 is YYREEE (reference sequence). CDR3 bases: TGTGCCAGCAGCCTACAGACTAGCGGGGACTACGAGCAGTACTTC. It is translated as CASSLQTSGDYEQYF. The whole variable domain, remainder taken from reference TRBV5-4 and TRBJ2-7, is ETGVTQSPTHLIKTRGQQVTLRCSSQSGHNTVSWYQQALGQGPQFIFQYYREEENGRGNFPPRFSGLQFPNYSSELNVNALELDDSALYLCASSLQTSGDYEQYFGPGTRLTVT.

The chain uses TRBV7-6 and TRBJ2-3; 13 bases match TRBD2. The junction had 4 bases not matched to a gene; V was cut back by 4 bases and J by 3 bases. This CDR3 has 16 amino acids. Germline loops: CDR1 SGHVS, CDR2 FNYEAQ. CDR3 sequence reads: CASSWGTSGVTDTQYF. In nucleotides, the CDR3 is TGTGCCAGCAGCTGGGGGACTAGCGGGGTAACAGATACGCAGTATTTT.

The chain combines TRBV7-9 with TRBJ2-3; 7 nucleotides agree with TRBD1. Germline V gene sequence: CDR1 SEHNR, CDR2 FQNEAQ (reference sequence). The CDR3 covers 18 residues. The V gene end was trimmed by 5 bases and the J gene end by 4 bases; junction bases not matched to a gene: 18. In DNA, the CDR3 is TGTGCCAGCAGCAACTCCCTAGACAGGGTCCCGACTTCAGATACGCAGTATTTT. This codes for CASSNSLDRVPTSDTQYF.

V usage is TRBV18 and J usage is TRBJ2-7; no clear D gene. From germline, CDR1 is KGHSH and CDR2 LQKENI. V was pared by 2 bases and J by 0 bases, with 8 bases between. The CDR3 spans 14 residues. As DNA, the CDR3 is TGTGCCAGCTCACCAGTTCTGGGCTCCTACGAGCAGTACTTC. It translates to CASSPVLGSYEQYF.

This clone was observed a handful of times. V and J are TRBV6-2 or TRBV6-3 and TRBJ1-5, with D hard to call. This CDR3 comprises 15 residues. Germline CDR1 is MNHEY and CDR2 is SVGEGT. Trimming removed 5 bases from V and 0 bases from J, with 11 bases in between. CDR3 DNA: TGTGCCAGCAGTACCTACGACATTAGCAATCAGCCCCAGCATTTT. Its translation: CASSTYDISNQPQHF.

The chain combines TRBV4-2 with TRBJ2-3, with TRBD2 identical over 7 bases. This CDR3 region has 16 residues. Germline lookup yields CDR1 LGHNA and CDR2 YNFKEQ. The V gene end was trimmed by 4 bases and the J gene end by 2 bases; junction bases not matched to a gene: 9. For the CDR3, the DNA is TGTGCCAGCAGCCTTAGCCCGGGGGGTCTCACAGATACGCAGTATTTT. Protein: CASSLSPGGLTDTQYF.

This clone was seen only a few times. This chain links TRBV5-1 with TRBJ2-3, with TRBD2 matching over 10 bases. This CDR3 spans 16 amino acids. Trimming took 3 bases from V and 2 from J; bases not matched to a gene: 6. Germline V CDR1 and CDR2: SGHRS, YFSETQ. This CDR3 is CASSSSGSPSTDTQYF. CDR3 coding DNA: TGCGCCAGCAGCTCTAGCGGGAGTCCCTCCACAGATACGCAGTATTTT.

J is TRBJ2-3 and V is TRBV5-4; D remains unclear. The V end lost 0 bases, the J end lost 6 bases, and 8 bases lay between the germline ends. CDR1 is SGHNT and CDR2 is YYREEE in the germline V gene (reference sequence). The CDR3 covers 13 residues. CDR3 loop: CASSLEAADTQYF. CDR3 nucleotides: TGTGCCAGCAGCTTGGAGGCGGCGGATACGCAGTATTTT.

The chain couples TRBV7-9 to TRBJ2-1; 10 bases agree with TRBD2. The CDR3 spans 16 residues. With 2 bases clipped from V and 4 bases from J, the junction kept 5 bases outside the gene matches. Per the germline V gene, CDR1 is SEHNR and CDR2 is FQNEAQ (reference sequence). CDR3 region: CASSLLAGGPYNEQFF. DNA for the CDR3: TGTGCCAGCAGCTTATTAGCGGGGGGCCCATACAATGAGCAGTTCTTC. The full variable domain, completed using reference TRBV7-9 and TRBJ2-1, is DTGVSQNPRHKITKRGQNVTFRCDPISEHNRLYWYRQTLGQGPEFLTYFQNEAQLEKSRLLSDRFSAERPKGSFSTLEIQRTEQGDSAMYLCASSLLAGGPYNEQFFGPGTRLTVL.

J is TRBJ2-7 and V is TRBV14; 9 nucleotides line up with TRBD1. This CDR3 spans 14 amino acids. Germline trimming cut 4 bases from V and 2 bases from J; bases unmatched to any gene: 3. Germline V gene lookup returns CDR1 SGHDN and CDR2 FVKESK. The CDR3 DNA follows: TGTGCCAGCAGCCCCCGGGACAGGGCCTACGAGCAGTACTTC. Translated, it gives CASSPRDRAYEQYF. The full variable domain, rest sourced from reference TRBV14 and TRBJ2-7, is EAGVTQFPSHSVIEKGQTVTLRCDPISGHDNLYWYRRVMGKEIKFLLHFVKESKQDESGMPNNRFLAERTGGTYSTLKVQPAELEDSGVYFCASSPRDRAYEQYFGPGTRLTVT.

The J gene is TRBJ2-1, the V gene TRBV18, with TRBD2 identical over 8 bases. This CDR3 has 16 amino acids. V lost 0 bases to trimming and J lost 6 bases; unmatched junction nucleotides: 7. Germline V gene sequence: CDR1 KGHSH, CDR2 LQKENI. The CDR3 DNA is TGTGCCAGCTCACCACCCTCCGGGAGGGCCTTCAATGAGCAGTTCTTC. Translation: CASSPPSGRAFNEQFF.

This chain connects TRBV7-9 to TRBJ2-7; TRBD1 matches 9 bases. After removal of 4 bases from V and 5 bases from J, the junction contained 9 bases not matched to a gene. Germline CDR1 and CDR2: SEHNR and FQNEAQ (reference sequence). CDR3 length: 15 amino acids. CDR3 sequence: CASSSRTGARDEQYF. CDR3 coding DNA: TGTGCCAGCAGCTCTCGGACAGGGGCCCGCGACGAGCAGTACTTC.

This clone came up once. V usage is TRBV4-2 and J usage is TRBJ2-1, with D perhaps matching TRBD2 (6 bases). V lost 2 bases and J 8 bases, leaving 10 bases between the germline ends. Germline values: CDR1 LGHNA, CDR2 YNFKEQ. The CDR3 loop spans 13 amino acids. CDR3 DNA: TGTGCCAGCAGCCAAATATCGGGAGATGAGCAGTTCTTC. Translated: CASSQISGDEQFF.

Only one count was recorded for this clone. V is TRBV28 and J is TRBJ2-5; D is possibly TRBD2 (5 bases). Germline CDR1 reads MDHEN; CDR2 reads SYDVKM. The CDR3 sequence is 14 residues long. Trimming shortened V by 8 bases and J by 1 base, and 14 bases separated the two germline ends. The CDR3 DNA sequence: TGTGCCAGCGCCGGAGTCCGGGGCCAAGAGACCCAGTACTTC. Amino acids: CASAGVRGQETQYF.

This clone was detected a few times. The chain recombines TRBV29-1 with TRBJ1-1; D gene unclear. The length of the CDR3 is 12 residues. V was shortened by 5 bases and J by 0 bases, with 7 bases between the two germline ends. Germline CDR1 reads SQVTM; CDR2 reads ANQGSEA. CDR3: CSVYQVNTEAFF. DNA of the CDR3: TGCAGCGTTTACCAGGTGAACACTGAAGCTTTCTTT.

CDR3 sequence: CASSQDRGGAHTEAFF. CDR3 nucleotide sequence: TGTGCCAGCAGCCAAGATAGGGGGGGGGCCCACACTGAAGCTTTCTTT. The V call is TRBV3-1 (or the pseudogene TRBV3-2), the J call TRBJ1-1; maybe TRBD1 (6 bases). Deletions cut 0 bases from V and 3 bases from J, with 14 bases between. In germline, CDR1 is LGHDT, CDR2 YNNKEL (reference sequence). This CDR3 region has 16 residues.

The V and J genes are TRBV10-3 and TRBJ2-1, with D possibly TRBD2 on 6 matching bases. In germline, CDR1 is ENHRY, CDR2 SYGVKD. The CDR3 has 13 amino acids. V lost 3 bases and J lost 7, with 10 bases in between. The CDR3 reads CAISDTSRNEQFF. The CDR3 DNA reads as TGTGCCATCAGTGATACTAGCAGGAATGAGCAGTTCTTC.

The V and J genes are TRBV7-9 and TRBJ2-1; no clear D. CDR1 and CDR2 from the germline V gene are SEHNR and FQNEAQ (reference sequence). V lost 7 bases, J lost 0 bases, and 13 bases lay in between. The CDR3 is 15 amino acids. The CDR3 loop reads CASTLSWGSYNEQFF. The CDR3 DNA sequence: TGTGCCAGCACCCTTTCCTGGGGCTCCTACAATGAGCAGTTCTTC.

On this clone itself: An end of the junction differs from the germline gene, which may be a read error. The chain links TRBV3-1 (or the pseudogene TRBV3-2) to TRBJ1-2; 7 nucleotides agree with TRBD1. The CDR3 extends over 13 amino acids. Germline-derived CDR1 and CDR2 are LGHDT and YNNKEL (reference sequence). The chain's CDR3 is CASSQGKNRGAAF. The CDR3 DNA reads TGTGCCAGCAGCCAAGGAAAAAACAGGGGCGCTGCCTTC.

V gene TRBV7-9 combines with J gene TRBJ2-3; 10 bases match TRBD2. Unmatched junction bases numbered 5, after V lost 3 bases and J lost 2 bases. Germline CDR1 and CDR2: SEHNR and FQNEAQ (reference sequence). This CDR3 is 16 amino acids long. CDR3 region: CASSFISGRVTDTQYF. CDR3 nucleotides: TGTGCCAGCAGCTTTATAAGCGGGAGGGTCACAGATACGCAGTATTTT.

CDR3 sequence: CASSLGPTSTDTQYF. The DNA for the CDR3 is TGCGCCAGCAGCTTGGGGCCGACCAGCACAGATACGCAGTATTTT. The rearrangement uses TRBV5-1 and TRBJ2-3, with D hard to call. V lost 0 bases, J lost 0 bases, and 8 bases lay in between. Germline V gives CDR1 SGHRS, CDR2 YFSETQ. CDR3 length: 15 amino acids. Drawing the rest from reference TRBV5-1 and TRBJ2-3, the complete variable domain is KAGVTQTPRYLIKTRGQQVTLSCSPISGHRSVSWYQQTPGQGLQFLFEYFSETQRNKGNFPGRFSGRQFSNSRSEMNVSTLELGDSALYLCASSLGPTSTDTQYFGPGTRLTVL.